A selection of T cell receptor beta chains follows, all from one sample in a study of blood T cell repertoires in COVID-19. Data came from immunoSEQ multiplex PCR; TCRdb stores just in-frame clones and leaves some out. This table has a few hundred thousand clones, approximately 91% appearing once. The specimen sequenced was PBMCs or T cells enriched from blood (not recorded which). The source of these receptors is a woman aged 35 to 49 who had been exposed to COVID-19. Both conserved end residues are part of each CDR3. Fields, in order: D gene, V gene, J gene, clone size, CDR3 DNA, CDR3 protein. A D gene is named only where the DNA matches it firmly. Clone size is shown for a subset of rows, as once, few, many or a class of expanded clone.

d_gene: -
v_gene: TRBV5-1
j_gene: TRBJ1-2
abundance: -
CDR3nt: TGCGCCAGCAGCAAGGATTCAGGGTTTTCTGGCTATGGCTACACCTTC
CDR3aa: CASSKDSGFSGYGYTF

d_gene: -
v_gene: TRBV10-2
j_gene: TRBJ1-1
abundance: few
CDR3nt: TGCGCCAGTTTCGGGTTAATGAACACTGAAGCTTTCTTT
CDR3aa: CASFGLMNTEAFF

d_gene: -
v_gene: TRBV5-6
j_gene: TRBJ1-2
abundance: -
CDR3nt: TGTGCCAGCAGCTTGATGGGCCAATCGAACCTGCGTGGCTACACCTTC
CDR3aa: CASSLMGQSNLRGYTF

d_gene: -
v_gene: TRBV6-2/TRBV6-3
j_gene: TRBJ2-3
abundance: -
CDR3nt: TGTGCCAGCAGTCACAGCAATACGCAGTATTTT
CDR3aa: CASSHSNTQYF

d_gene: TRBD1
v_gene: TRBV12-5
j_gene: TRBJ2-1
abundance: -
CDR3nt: TGTGCTAGTGGGCCGGGACAGGGGACAGATGAGCAGTTCTTC
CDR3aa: CASGPGQGTDEQFF

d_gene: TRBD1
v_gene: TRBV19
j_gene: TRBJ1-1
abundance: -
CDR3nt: TGTGCCAGTAGCCTTGACAGGGGAATGAACACTGAAGCTTTCTTT
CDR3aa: CASSLDRGMNTEAFF

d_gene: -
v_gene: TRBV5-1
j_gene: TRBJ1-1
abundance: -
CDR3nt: TGCGCCAGCAGCTTCGAACAGGGCATTGGAGCTTTCTTT
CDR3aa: CASSFEQGIGAFF

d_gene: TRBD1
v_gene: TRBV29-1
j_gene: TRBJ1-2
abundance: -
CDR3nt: TGCAGCGTTGAAGATCGGGCACAGGGGACCTATGGCTACACCTTC
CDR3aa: CSVEDRAQGTYGYTF

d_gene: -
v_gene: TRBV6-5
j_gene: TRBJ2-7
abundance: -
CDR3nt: TGTGCCAGCAGTTATAATGCGGCTGGCACCTACGAGCAGTACTTC
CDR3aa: CASSYNAAGTYEQYF

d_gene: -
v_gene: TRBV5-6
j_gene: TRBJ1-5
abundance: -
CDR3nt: TGTGCCAGCAGCTTGTATAGCCTTAGCAATCAGCCCCAGCATTTT
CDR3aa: CASSLYSLSNQPQHF

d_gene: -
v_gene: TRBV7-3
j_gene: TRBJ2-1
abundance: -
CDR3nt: TGTGCCAGCAGCTTTAGGGGCGTCCCCTACAATGAGCAGTTCTTC
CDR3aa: CASSFRGVPYNEQFF

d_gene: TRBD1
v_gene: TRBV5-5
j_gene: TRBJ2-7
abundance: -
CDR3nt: TGTGCCAGCAGCTTGGCTTGGGGACAGGGGGCCTACGAGCAGTACTTC
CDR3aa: CASSLAWGQGAYEQYF

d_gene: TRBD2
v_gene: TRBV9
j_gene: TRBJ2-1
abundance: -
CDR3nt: TGTGCCAGCAGCGTAGGGGCTAGCGGAAGCTCCTACAATGAGCAGTTCTTC
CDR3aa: CASSVGASGSSYNEQFF

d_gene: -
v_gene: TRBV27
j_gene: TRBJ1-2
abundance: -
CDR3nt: TGTGCCAGCAGTTGGGAGGGGCAAGGCTACACCTTC
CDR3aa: CASSWEGQGYTF

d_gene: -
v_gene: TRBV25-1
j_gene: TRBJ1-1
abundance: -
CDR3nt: TGTGCCAGCAGTGCCCTACAGGGTATGAACACTGAAGCTTTCTTT
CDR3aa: CASSALQGMNTEAFF

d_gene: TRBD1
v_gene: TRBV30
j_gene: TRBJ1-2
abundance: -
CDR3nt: TGTGCCTGGAGTATAAACAGGGGTAACGTCTATGGCTACACCTTC
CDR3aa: CAWSINRGNVYGYTF

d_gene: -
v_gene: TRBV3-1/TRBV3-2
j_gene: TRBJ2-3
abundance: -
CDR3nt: TGTGCCAGCAGCCCTACCACAGATACGCAGTATTTT
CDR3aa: CASSPTTDTQYF

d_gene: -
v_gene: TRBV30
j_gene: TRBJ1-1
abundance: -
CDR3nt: TGTGCCTGGAGTAGATCTCCAGGTCGTAGTGAGAACACTGAAGCTTTCTTT
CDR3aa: CAWSRSPGRSENTEAFF

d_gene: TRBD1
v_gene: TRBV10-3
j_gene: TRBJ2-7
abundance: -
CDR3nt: TGTGCCATCAGTGAGCCGGGACAGGGGGCAAGAGAGCAGTACTTC
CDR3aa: CAISEPGQGAREQYF

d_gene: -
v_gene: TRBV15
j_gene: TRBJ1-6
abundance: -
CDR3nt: TGTGCCACCAGCAGGGGCCTCCGGGAACTTAATTCACCCCTCCACTTT
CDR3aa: CATSRGLRELNSPLHF

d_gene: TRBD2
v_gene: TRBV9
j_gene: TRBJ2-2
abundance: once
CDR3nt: TGTGCCAGCAGCGTAGCAGCGGGGGACGACACCGGGGAGCTGTTTTTT
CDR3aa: CASSVAAGDDTGELFF

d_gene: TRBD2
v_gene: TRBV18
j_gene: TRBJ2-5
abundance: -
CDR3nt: TGTGCCAGCTCACCCGGACTAGCGGGATTGTATGAGACCCAGTACTTC
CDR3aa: CASSPGLAGLYETQYF

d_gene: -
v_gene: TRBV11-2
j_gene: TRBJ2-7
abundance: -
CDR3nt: TGTGCCAGCAGCTTAGATATCAGAGGGTACGAGCAGTACTTC
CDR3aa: CASSLDIRGYEQYF

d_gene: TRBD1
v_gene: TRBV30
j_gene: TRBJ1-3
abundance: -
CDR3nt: TGTGCGGCAAGACAGGGGGCTGGAAACACCATATATTTT
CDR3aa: CAARQGAGNTIYF

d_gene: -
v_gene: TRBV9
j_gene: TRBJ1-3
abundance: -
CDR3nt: TGTGCCAGCAGCGTAGCTGTAGGGGGCTCTGGAAACACCATATATTTT
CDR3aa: CASSVAVGGSGNTIYF

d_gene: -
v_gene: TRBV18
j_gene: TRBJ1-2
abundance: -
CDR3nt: TGTGCCAGCTCACCGGGGGCAGCCATAAACTATGGCTACACCTTC
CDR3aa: CASSPGAAINYGYTF

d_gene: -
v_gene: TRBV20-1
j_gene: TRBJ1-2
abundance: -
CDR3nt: TGCAGTGCTTCGGCGGGTAAGGGCTACACCTTC
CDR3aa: CSASAGKGYTF

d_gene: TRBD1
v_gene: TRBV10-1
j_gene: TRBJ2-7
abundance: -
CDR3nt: TGCGCCAGCAGTGAGGCCCGGACAGGGGGAGCCTCCTACGAGCAGTACTTC
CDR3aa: CASSEARTGGASYEQYF

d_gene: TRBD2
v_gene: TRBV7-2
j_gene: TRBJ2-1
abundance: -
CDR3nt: TGTGCCAGCAGCTTAGTCGGGCGGTCTAGCGGGAGGGATGAGCAGTTCTTC
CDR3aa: CASSLVGRSSGRDEQFF

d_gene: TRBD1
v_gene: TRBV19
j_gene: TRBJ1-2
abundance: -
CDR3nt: TGTGCCAGTATCCCACCGGGACAGGGGGGATCGGGCTACACCTTC
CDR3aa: CASIPPGQGGSGYTF

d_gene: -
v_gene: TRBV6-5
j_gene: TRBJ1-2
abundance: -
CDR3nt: TGTGCCAGCAGCCTAGCTGGTACCATTTATGGCTACACCTTC
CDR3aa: CASSLAGTIYGYTF

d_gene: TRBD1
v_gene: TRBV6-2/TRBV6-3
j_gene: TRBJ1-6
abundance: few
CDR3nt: TGTGCCAGCAGCAGGACAGGGTTTCGTGATTCACCCCTCCACTTT
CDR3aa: CASSRTGFRDSPLHF

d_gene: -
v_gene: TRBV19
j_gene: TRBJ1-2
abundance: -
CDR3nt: TGTGCCAGTAGTGCATCCGGGACAAACTATGGCTACACCTTC
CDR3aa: CASSASGTNYGYTF

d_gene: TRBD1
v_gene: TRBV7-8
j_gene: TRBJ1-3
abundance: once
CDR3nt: TGTGCCAGCAGCCGCGCAGGGGGCTCTGGAAACACCATATATTTT
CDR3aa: CASSRAGGSGNTIYF

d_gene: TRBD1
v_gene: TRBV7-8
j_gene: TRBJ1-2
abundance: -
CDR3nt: TGTGCCAGTAAACCGGGGACAGGGTTGCGCTATGGCTACACCTTC
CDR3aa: CASKPGTGLRYGYTF

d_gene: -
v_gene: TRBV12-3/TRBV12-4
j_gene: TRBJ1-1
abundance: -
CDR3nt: TGTGCCAGCAGTTTTCGGGAAAACACTGAAGCTTTCTTT
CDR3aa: CASSFRENTEAFF

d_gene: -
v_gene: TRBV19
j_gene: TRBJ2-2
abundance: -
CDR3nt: TGTGCCAGTACTAGGCCTCCCGGAGGGCTGTTTTTT
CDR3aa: CASTRPPGGLFF

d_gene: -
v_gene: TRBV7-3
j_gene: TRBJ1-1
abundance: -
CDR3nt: TGTGCCAGCAGCTTAGAGGGGAGGGTCACTGAAGCTTTCTTT
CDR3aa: CASSLEGRVTEAFF

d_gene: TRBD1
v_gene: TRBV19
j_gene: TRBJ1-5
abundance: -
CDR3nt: TGTGCCAGTAGTATAGAAGGGACAGGATTCCGGCCCCAGCATTTT
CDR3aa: CASSIEGTGFRPQHF

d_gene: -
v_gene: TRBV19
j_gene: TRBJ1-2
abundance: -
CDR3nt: TGTGCCAGTAGTATTCTCGGGGGATGGTATGGCTACACCTTC
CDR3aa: CASSILGGWYGYTF

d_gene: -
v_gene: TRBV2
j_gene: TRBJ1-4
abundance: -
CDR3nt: TGTGCCAGCCGTCTAAGGGGTAGGGGCCAAAAACTGTTTTTT
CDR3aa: CASRLRGRGQKLFF

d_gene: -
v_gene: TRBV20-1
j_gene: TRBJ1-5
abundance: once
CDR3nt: TGCAGTGCTAGATCCGGTGAGCCCCAGCATTTT
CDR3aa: CSARSGEPQHF

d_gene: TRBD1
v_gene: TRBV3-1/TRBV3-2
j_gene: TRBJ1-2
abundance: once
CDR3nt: TGTGCCAGCAGCCCCCGGACAGGGGGCGAACTTATTAACTATGGCTACACCTTC
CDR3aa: CASSPRTGGELINYGYTF

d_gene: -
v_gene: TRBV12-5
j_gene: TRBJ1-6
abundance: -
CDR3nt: TGTGCTAGTGGTTTGGTCCCTCCTTCCGGGACATTTGCTTATTCACCCCTCCACTTT
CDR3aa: CASGLVPPSGTFAYSPLHF

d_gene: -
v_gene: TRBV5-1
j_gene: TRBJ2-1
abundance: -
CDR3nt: TGCGCCAGCAGCTTGGCAATGAGCTCCTACAATGAGCAGTTCTTC
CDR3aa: CASSLAMSSYNEQFF

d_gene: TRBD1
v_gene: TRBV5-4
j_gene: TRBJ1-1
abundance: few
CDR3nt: TGTGCCAGCAGCTACTACAGGGGCGGGAGGGACACTGAAGCTTTCTTT
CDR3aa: CASSYYRGGRDTEAFF

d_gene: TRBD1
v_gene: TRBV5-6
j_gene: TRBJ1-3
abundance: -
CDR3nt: TGTGCCAGCAGCTTGTGGGGGACAGGGTGGCCAAACACCATATATTTT
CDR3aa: CASSLWGTGWPNTIYF

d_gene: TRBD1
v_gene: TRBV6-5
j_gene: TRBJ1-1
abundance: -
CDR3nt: TGTGCCACCGCGACAGGGCGAGGCACTGAAGCTTTCTTT
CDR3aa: CATATGRGTEAFF

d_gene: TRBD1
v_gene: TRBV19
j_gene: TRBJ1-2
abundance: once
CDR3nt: TGTGCCAGTAAAGTGGGGCAGGGGGCCTATGGCTACACCTTC
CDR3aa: CASKVGQGAYGYTF

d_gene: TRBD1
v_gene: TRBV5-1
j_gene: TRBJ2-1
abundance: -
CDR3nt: TGCGCCAGCAGCCCGGGGACAGGGGGCTCCTACAATGAGCAGTTCTTC
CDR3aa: CASSPGTGGSYNEQFF

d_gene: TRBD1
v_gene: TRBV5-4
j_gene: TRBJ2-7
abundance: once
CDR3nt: TGTGCCAGCAGCTCGGGACAGGGAACCGAGCAGTACTTC
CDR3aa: CASSSGQGTEQYF

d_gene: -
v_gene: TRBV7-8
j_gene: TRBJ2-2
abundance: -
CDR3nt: TGTGCCAGCAGCTTATTGGGGCCCACCGGGGAGCTGTTTTTT
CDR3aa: CASSLLGPTGELFF

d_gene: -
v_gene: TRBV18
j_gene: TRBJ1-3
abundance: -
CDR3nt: TGTGCCAGCTCACCGGCGACAGGTCGCTCTGGAAACACCATATATTTT
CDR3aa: CASSPATGRSGNTIYF

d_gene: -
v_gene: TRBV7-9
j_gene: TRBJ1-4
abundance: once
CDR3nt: TGTGCCAGCAGCTTAGGGGTGAACAGGAATGAAAAACTGTTTTTT
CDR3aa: CASSLGVNRNEKLFF

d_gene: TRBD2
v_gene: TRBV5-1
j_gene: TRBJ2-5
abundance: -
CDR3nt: TGCGCCAGCAGTTCCAAGGGTCGGGGGGGACAAGACGGTGGGACCCAGTACTTC
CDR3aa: CASSSKGRGGQDGGTQYF

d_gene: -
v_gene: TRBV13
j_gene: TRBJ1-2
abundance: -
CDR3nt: TGTGCCAGCAGCTTAAGGTTGACAGCGACAATCTATGGCTACACCTTC
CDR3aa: CASSLRLTATIYGYTF

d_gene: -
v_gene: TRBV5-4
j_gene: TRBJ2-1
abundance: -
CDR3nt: TGTGCCAGCAGCCCCCACAGCGGAGATGAGCAGTTCTTC
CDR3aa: CASSPHSGDEQFF